Following are 5 T cell receptor beta chains from one sample sequenced in a study of Graves' ophthalmopathy and Graves' hyperthyroidism. Amplification from RNA transcripts yielded the TCR beta CDR3 regions. RT-PCR was first run with HTBI primers, then multiplex PCR in a second round. TCRdb passed the multiplex PCR reads through MiXCR, listing each CDR3 protein once. The repertoire has 500,000 to 800,000 distinct CDR3 sequences, roughly 41% of them found once; the top ten carry about 3.3%. Sequenced material: peripheral blood. Receptors were obtained from an adult man with Graves' ophthalmopathy.

About this clonotype: With a much larger clone just one base away, this may be a read error. The rearrangement links TRBV20-1 to TRBJ1-1; D gene ambiguous. CDR3 length: 14 residues. The germline gives CDR1 DFQATT, CDR2 SNEGSKA (reference sequence). The CDR3 coding sequence is TGCAGTGCTAGAGATCTGGTCTCGAACACTAAAGCTTTCTTT. Protein: CSARDLVSNTKAFF.

Concerning this clonotype: A read error may produce the germline difference seen at one junction end. CDR3 loop: CASSLRSVYGRNF. Here the CDR3 DNA reads TGTGCCAGCAGCTTAAGGTCTGTTTACGGGCGGAACTTC. The chain is built from TRBV5-5 and TRBJ2-7, with no clear D. The CDR3 covers 13 residues. Germline CDR1 SGHKS, CDR2 YYEKEE (reference sequence).

This clonotype was observed a handful of times. The rearrangement joins TRBV12-3 or TRBV12-4 to TRBJ2-2; D not resolved. The CDR3 extends over 13 amino acids. Trimming pared 3 bases from V and 4 bases from J, leaving 6 bases between. The CDR3 spells CASSFPPTGELFF. The DNA of the CDR3 is TGTGCCAGCAGTTTCCCCCCCACCGGGGAGCTGTTTTTT.

This clonotype was found many times. This sequence joins TRBV7-2 and TRBJ2-6; 10 nucleotides agree with TRBD1. Germline V gene data show CDR1 as SGHTA and CDR2 as FQGNSA. Trimming took 3 bases from V and 2 from J; bases not matched to a gene: 7. This CDR3 spans 18 amino acids. For the CDR3, the DNA is TGTGCCAGCAGCTTCGTACGGGACAGGGGCGCTGGGGCCAACGTCCTGACTTTC. Residues: CASSFVRDRGAGANVLTF.

As to this clonotype: A much larger clone lies a single base off, so this may be a read error. V usage is TRBV7-9 and J usage is TRBJ2-5, with D tentatively TRBD1 (6 bases). This CDR3 region has 15 residues. The germline gives CDR1 SEHNR, CDR2 FQNEAQ (reference sequence). The CDR3 DNA reads as TGTGCCAGCGGCTTAGATCACAGGGTGAAAGAGACCCAGTACTTC. This sequence encodes CASGLDHRVKETQYF.